This TCR beta chain is drawn from a study of blood T cell repertoires in COVID-19. TCRdb keeps only in-frame clones here, not all; method: immunoSEQ multiplex PCR. The sample holds about 330,000 clones, about 82% seen once. The TCR sequence derives from a woman in her forties or fifties with acute or convalescent COVID-19. The specimen was peripheral blood.

This chain's CDR3 is CASSQTRQGKRETGELFF. The CDR3 bases are TGTGCCAGCAGCCAAACCCGACAGGGGAAACGGGAGACCGGGGAGCTGTTTTTT. The chain uses TRBV7-2 and TRBJ2-2; 8 positions agree with TRBD1. The CDR3 totals 18 residues. The V gene end was trimmed by 5 bases and the J gene end by 5 bases; junction bases not matched to a gene: 16. CDR1 is SGHTA and CDR2 is FQGNSA in the germline V gene.